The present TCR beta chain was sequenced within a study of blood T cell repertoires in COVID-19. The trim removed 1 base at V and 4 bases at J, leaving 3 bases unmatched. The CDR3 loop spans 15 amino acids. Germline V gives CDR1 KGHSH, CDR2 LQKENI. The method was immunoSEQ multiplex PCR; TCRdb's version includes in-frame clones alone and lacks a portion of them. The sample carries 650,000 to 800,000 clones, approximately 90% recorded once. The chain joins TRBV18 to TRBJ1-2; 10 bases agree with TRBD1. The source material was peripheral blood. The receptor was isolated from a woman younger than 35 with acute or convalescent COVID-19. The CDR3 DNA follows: TGTGCCAGCTCACCACGGGACAGGGGACCCTATGGCTACACCTTC. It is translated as CASSPRDRGPYGYTF. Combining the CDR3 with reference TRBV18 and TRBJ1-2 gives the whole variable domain NAGVMQNPRHLVRRRGQEARLRCSPMKGHSHVYWYRQLPEEGLKFMVYLQKENIIDESGMPKERFSAEFPKEGPSILRIQQVVRGDSAAYFCASSPRDRGPYGYTFGSGTRLTVV.